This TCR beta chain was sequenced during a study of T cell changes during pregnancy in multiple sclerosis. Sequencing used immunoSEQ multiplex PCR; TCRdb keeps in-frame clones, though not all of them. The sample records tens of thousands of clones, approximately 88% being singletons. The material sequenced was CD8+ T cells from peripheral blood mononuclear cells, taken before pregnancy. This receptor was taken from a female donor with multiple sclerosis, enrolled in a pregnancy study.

DNA for the CDR3: TGTGCCAGCGTCCGGGACAGGGGTTTGCGCACTGAAGCTTTCTTT. Translation gives CASVRDRGLRTEAFF. The chain joins TRBV19 to TRBJ1-1; TRBD1 agrees at 10 bases. CDR1 and CDR2 from the germline V gene are LNHDA and SQIVND (reference sequence). Trimming cost V 9 bases and J 4 bases; bases outside gene matches: 11. The CDR3 spans 15 residues.